These T cell receptor beta chains were read from a single sample in a study of technical replicates of blood from a few donors. The table came from immunoSEQ multiplex PCR; TCRdb's copy has only in-frame clones and leaves some out. This table holds more than 65,000 clones, 96% found once. Sequenced sample: T cells isolated from PBMCs. The receptors originated from a human donor in good health. The CDR3 runs from the conserved cysteine through the conserved F or W. Fields, in order: J gene, V gene, CDR3 length, D gene, clone size, CDR3 DNA, CDR3 protein. A D gene is named only where the DNA matches it firmly. Clone size is given for some rows only: seen once, a few or many times, or a class if the clone is expanded.

J gene: TRBJ2-7; V gene: TRBV7-3; CDR3 length: 17; D gene: TRBD2; clone size: NA; CDR3 DNA: TGTGCCAGCAGCCCCCGGGGACTAGCGGAAAAACCCTACGAGCAGTACTTC; CDR3 protein: CASSPRGLAEKPYEQYF
J gene: TRBJ2-1; V gene: TRBV15; CDR3 length: 17; D gene: TRBD2; clone size: NA; CDR3 DNA: TGTGCCACCAGCAGAGAGTTATTGGCGGGAGCATCCAATGAGCAGTTCTTC; CDR3 protein: CATSRELLAGASNEQFF
J gene: TRBJ2-5; V gene: TRBV28; CDR3 length: 15; D gene: NA; clone size: NA; CDR3 DNA: TGTGCCAGCAGTACTACGGAACTGCCACAAGAGACCCAGTACTTC; CDR3 protein: CASSTTELPQETQYF
J gene: TRBJ2-1; V gene: TRBV16; CDR3 length: 16; D gene: NA; clone size: NA; CDR3 DNA: TGTGCCAGCAGCCAGTCTTACCGCGGGACTTACAATGAGCAGTTCTTC; CDR3 protein: CASSQSYRGTYNEQFF
J gene: TRBJ1-2; V gene: TRBV2; CDR3 length: 15; D gene: TRBD1; clone size: NA; CDR3 DNA: TGTGCCAGCAGTCTCGACAGGGGTGTTTACTATGGCTACACCTTC; CDR3 protein: CASSLDRGVYYGYTF
J gene: TRBJ1-4; V gene: TRBV7-3; CDR3 length: 15; D gene: TRBD1; clone size: NA; CDR3 DNA: TGTGCCTGCCAAAAACCAGGGGGATGTAATGAAAAACTGTTTTTT; CDR3 protein: CACQKPGGCNEKLFF
J gene: TRBJ2-7; V gene: TRBV11-3; CDR3 length: 13; D gene: TRBD2; clone size: NA; CDR3 DNA: TGTGCCAGCAGCTCACTAGCGGGCGGCGAGCAGTACTTC; CDR3 protein: CASSSLAGGEQYF
J gene: TRBJ1-5; V gene: TRBV19; CDR3 length: 15; D gene: TRBD1; clone size: NA; CDR3 DNA: TGTGCCAGTAGTATCGGGACAGATAGCAATCAGCCCCAGCATTTT; CDR3 protein: CASSIGTDSNQPQHF
J gene: TRBJ2-5; V gene: TRBV5-1; CDR3 length: 14; D gene: TRBD2; clone size: NA; CDR3 DNA: TGCGCCAGCAGCTTGCTACTAGCGGGAGAGACCCAGTACTTC; CDR3 protein: CASSLLLAGETQYF
J gene: TRBJ2-6; V gene: TRBV2; CDR3 length: 17; D gene: NA; clone size: NA; CDR3 DNA: TGTGCCAGCACCACGCCCCCGGGTTCCGTCGGGGCCAACGTCCTGACTTTC; CDR3 protein: CASTTPPGSVGANVLTF
J gene: TRBJ2-1; V gene: TRBV9; CDR3 length: 17; D gene: NA; clone size: NA; CDR3 DNA: TGTGCCAGCAGCGTACCGTTACAGGGTAAAATGGACGGTGAGCAGTTCTTC; CDR3 protein: CASSVPLQGKMDGEQFF
J gene: TRBJ2-7; V gene: TRBV29-1; CDR3 length: 16; D gene: TRBD2; clone size: NA; CDR3 DNA: TGCAGCGTTGGGACTAGCGGGCCCGCAAGCTCCTACGAGCAGTACTTC; CDR3 protein: CSVGTSGPASSYEQYF
J gene: TRBJ2-7; V gene: TRBV7-2; CDR3 length: 15; D gene: TRBD2; clone size: NA; CDR3 DNA: TGTGCCAGCAGCTTTTTGGCTAGCGGATCCTACGAGCAGTACTTC; CDR3 protein: CASSFLASGSYEQYF
J gene: TRBJ2-3; V gene: TRBV6-5; CDR3 length: 14; D gene: NA; clone size: NA; CDR3 DNA: TGTGCCAGCAGTTACGGGGGACTTACAGATACGCAGTATTTT; CDR3 protein: CASSYGGLTDTQYF
J gene: TRBJ2-5; V gene: TRBV27; CDR3 length: 15; D gene: NA; clone size: NA; CDR3 DNA: TGTGCCAGCAGTCCCCTCGGCAGGGGTGAAGAGACCCAGTACTTC; CDR3 protein: CASSPLGRGEETQYF
J gene: TRBJ2-3; V gene: TRBV7-6; CDR3 length: 14; D gene: TRBD2; clone size: NA; CDR3 DNA: TGTGCCAGCAGCTTCGCGGGAGGGTTAGATACGCAGTATTTT; CDR3 protein: CASSFAGGLDTQYF
J gene: TRBJ2-7; V gene: TRBV6-6; CDR3 length: 13; D gene: NA; clone size: once; CDR3 DNA: TGTGCCAGCAAAGGGGTAGGCAACTACGAGCAGTACTTC; CDR3 protein: CASKGVGNYEQYF
J gene: TRBJ2-1; V gene: TRBV7-2; CDR3 length: 14; D gene: TRBD1; clone size: NA; CDR3 DNA: TGTGCCAGCAGCGCGGGACAGGGGGCGAATGAGCAGTTCTTC; CDR3 protein: CASSAGQGANEQFF
J gene: TRBJ2-2; V gene: TRBV13; CDR3 length: 15; D gene: TRBD1; clone size: NA; CDR3 DNA: TGTGCCAGCAGCCAGGGACAGGGGGTCCCCGGGGAGCTGTTTTTT; CDR3 protein: CASSQGQGVPGELFF
J gene: TRBJ2-1; V gene: TRBV13; CDR3 length: 14; D gene: NA; clone size: NA; CDR3 DNA: TGTGCCAGCAGCTTAGGAGTGGGGAGCAATGAGCAGTTCTTC; CDR3 protein: CASSLGVGSNEQFF
J gene: TRBJ1-2; V gene: TRBV5-4; CDR3 length: 16; D gene: NA; clone size: once; CDR3 DNA: TGTGCCAGCAGCATATTTCTACAGGGATTGAGCTATGGCTACACCTTC; CDR3 protein: CASSIFLQGLSYGYTF
J gene: TRBJ1-1; V gene: TRBV9; CDR3 length: 14; D gene: NA; clone size: NA; CDR3 DNA: TGTGCCAGCAGCAAACACAGGGATGACACTGAAGCTTTCTTT; CDR3 protein: CASSKHRDDTEAFF
J gene: TRBJ2-7; V gene: TRBV2; CDR3 length: 14; D gene: NA; clone size: NA; CDR3 DNA: TGTGCCAGCAGTGATGGACAGCTTATCTACGAGCAGTACTTC; CDR3 protein: CASSDGQLIYEQYF
J gene: TRBJ1-1; V gene: TRBV11-2; CDR3 length: 13; D gene: NA; clone size: NA; CDR3 DNA: TGTGCCAGCAGCTTAGCCATGAACACTGAAGCTTTCTTT; CDR3 protein: CASSLAMNTEAFF
J gene: TRBJ2-3; V gene: TRBV11-2; CDR3 length: 14; D gene: TRBD1; clone size: NA; CDR3 DNA: TGTGCCAGCAGCTGGACAGGGGGGAGAAATACGCAGTATTTT; CDR3 protein: CASSWTGGRNTQYF
J gene: TRBJ2-2; V gene: TRBV10-3; CDR3 length: 17; D gene: NA; clone size: NA; CDR3 DNA: TGTGCCATCAGTGATCGAGGATTGGGGGGGCGCACCGGGGAGCTGTTTTTT; CDR3 protein: CAISDRGLGGRTGELFF
J gene: TRBJ2-3; V gene: TRBV7-8; CDR3 length: 13; D gene: NA; clone size: NA; CDR3 DNA: TGTGCCAGCAGCCAACTGGGCCTAGATACGCAGTATTTT; CDR3 protein: CASSQLGLDTQYF
J gene: TRBJ1-5; V gene: TRBV28; CDR3 length: 15; D gene: TRBD1; clone size: NA; CDR3 DNA: TGTGCCAGCAGCCTCCCCACAGGGGGCAATCAGCCCCAGCATTTT; CDR3 protein: CASSLPTGGNQPQHF
J gene: TRBJ1-5; V gene: TRBV27; CDR3 length: 16; D gene: TRBD1; clone size: NA; CDR3 DNA: TGTGCCAGCAGTCCCTCTACAGGGGAGGTGAATCAGCCCCAGCATTTT; CDR3 protein: CASSPSTGEVNQPQHF
J gene: TRBJ2-1; V gene: TRBV7-9; CDR3 length: 13; D gene: NA; clone size: NA; CDR3 DNA: TGTGCCAGCAGCTTCGGCGGTAACAATGAGCAGTTCTTC; CDR3 protein: CASSFGGNNEQFF
J gene: TRBJ1-4; V gene: TRBV9; CDR3 length: 13; D gene: NA; clone size: once; CDR3 DNA: TGTGCCAGCAGCGTAGGCGCGAATGAAAAACTGTTTTTT; CDR3 protein: CASSVGANEKLFF
J gene: TRBJ1-1; V gene: TRBV9; CDR3 length: 13; D gene: NA; clone size: NA; CDR3 DNA: TGTGCCAGCAGCGGCAGGTCGAACACTGAAGCTTTCTTT; CDR3 protein: CASSGRSNTEAFF
J gene: TRBJ2-7; V gene: TRBV11-2; CDR3 length: 13; D gene: NA; clone size: NA; CDR3 DNA: TGTGCCAGCCTTTTCGGTAGTACGAGCGAGCAGTACTTC; CDR3 protein: CASLFGSTSEQYF
J gene: TRBJ1-3; V gene: TRBV18; CDR3 length: 15; D gene: NA; clone size: NA; CDR3 DNA: TGTGCCAGCTCCCGAGGAGCGGGGCAGGGAAACACCATATATTTT; CDR3 protein: CASSRGAGQGNTIYF
J gene: TRBJ2-1; V gene: TRBV27; CDR3 length: 15; D gene: NA; clone size: NA; CDR3 DNA: TGTGCCAGCAGTTCTAGCGTGAGCTCCTACAATGAGCAGTTCTTC; CDR3 protein: CASSSSVSSYNEQFF
J gene: TRBJ1-5; V gene: TRBV28; CDR3 length: 13; D gene: NA; clone size: once; CDR3 DNA: TGTGCCAGCAGTTTTGGCGGTCATCAGCCCCAGCATTTT; CDR3 protein: CASSFGGHQPQHF
J gene: TRBJ2-1; V gene: TRBV5-6; CDR3 length: 14; D gene: TRBD1; clone size: NA; CDR3 DNA: TGTGCCAGCAGCTCCCCCCTGGGACAGGGGATGAAGTTCTTC; CDR3 protein: CASSSPLGQGMKFF
J gene: TRBJ1-1; V gene: TRBV2; CDR3 length: 17; D gene: TRBD1; clone size: NA; CDR3 DNA: TGTGCCAGCAGTGGAACGCTGGGACAGCTGATGAACACTGAAGCTTTCTTT; CDR3 protein: CASSGTLGQLMNTEAFF
J gene: TRBJ2-1; V gene: TRBV11-3; CDR3 length: 17; D gene: TRBD2; clone size: NA; CDR3 DNA: TGTGCCAGCAGCTCAGGGAGCGGGAAAAGCTCCTACAATGAGCAGTTCTTC; CDR3 protein: CASSSGSGKSSYNEQFF
J gene: TRBJ1-1; V gene: TRBV7-8; CDR3 length: 14; D gene: NA; clone size: NA; CDR3 DNA: TGTGCCAGCAGCCTCCGCGGTATGAACACTGAAGCTTTCTTT; CDR3 protein: CASSLRGMNTEAFF
J gene: TRBJ1-1; V gene: TRBV10-3; CDR3 length: 13; D gene: NA; clone size: NA; CDR3 DNA: TGTGCCATCGGAAACGTCGGGGTGACTGAAGCTTTCTTT; CDR3 protein: CAIGNVGVTEAFF
J gene: TRBJ2-7; V gene: TRBV5-1; CDR3 length: 13; D gene: NA; clone size: NA; CDR3 DNA: TGCGCCAGCAGCCCGGACATCTCCTACGAGCAGTACTTC; CDR3 protein: CASSPDISYEQYF
J gene: TRBJ2-3; V gene: TRBV10-3; CDR3 length: 15; D gene: TRBD2; clone size: NA; CDR3 DNA: TGTGCCATCAGCACTAGCGGGAGTATCACAGATACGCAGTATTTT; CDR3 protein: CAISTSGSITDTQYF
J gene: TRBJ2-7; V gene: TRBV19; CDR3 length: 18; D gene: NA; clone size: NA; CDR3 DNA: TGTGCCAGTAGCGGGGGGTTCGTTTCGGACAGGGTCTACTACGAGCAGTACTTC; CDR3 protein: CASSGGFVSDRVYYEQYF
J gene: TRBJ2-1; V gene: TRBV11-2; CDR3 length: 18; D gene: TRBD2; clone size: NA; CDR3 DNA: TGTGCCAGCAGCTTCGGCCTACGCGGGAGGTTCTCCTCGGGGGAGCAGTTCTTC; CDR3 protein: CASSFGLRGRFSSGEQFF
J gene: TRBJ1-4; V gene: TRBV7-2; CDR3 length: 16; D gene: NA; clone size: NA; CDR3 DNA: TGTGCCAGCAGCCGGAAACGGGACTGGGGATTTGAAAAACTGTTTTTT; CDR3 protein: CASSRKRDWGFEKLFF
J gene: TRBJ2-7; V gene: TRBV30; CDR3 length: 13; D gene: TRBD2; clone size: NA; CDR3 DNA: TGTGCCTGGAGTGTAGCGGGAGGAGACGAGCAGTACTTC; CDR3 protein: CAWSVAGGDEQYF
J gene: TRBJ2-1; V gene: TRBV4-3; CDR3 length: 18; D gene: TRBD2; clone size: NA; CDR3 DNA: TGCGCCAGCAGCCAAGATACGTCGGAACTAGCGGGAGTAAATGAGCAGTTCTTC; CDR3 protein: CASSQDTSELAGVNEQFF
J gene: TRBJ2-2; V gene: TRBV5-4; CDR3 length: 14; D gene: NA; clone size: NA; CDR3 DNA: TGTGCCAGCAGCTTGGATCAGAACACCGGGGAGCTGTTTTTT; CDR3 protein: CASSLDQNTGELFF
J gene: TRBJ2-7; V gene: TRBV7-2; CDR3 length: 13; D gene: NA; clone size: NA; CDR3 DNA: TGTGCCAGCAGCCTTAGGACTGTCTACGAGCAGTACTTC; CDR3 protein: CASSLRTVYEQYF
J gene: TRBJ2-1; V gene: TRBV5-1; CDR3 length: 16; D gene: TRBD2; clone size: NA; CDR3 DNA: TGCGCCAGCAGCGTGCAGACTAGCGGATCCTACAATGAGCAGTTCTTC; CDR3 protein: CASSVQTSGSYNEQFF